This T cell receptor beta chain originates from a study of regulatory T cells in long-lasting Graves disease. Across the study: Disease was considered persistent Graves' disease after over 5 years of antithyroid drugs (with positive TSH receptor antibodies).

Time point here: persistent/refractory GD, antithyroid drugs over 5 years with positive TRAb. With RNA extracted from PBMCs as input, the TCR library was made. Graves' disease diagnoses followed American Thyroid Association guidelines. Patients of an endocrinology department in Xi'an, China, were included. V gave up 5 bases and J gave up 5 bases; unmatched junction bases: 12. The CDR3 totals 16 residues. Researchers made TCR beta libraries by using iRepertoire HTBI primers and running Arm-PCR on CDR3 regions. TCRdb called the multiplex PCR reads again in MiXCR, with one record for every CDR3 protein. The sample has around 460,000 distinct CDR3 sequences, roughly 22% seen once.

This clonotype was sampled from a female donor with Graves disease. Specimen: peripheral blood mononuclear cells (PBMCs), collected when the disease was refractory, from a patient treated with antithyroid drugs. V is TRBV12-3 or TRBV12-4 and J is TRBJ1-2; TRBD1 matches 9 bases. The CDR3 region is CASSVFGQGWAYGYTF. The CDR3, as DNA: TGTGCCAGCAGTGTATTCGGACAGGGGTGGGCATATGGCTACACCTTC.